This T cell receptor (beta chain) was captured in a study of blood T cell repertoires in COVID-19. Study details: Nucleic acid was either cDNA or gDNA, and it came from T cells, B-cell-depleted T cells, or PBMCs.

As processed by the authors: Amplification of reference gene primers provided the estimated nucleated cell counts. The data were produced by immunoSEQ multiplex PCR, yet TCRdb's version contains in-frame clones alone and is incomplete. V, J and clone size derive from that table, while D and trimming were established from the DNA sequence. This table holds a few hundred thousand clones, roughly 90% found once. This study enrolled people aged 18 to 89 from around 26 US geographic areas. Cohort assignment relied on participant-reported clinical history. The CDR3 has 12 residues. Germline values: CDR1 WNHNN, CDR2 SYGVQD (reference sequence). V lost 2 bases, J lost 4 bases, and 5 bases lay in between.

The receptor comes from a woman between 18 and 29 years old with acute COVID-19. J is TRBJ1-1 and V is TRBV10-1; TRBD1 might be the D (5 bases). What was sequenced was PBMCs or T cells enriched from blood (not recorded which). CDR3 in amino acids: CASSEDSTEAFF. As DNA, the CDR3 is TGCGCCAGCAGTGAGGACAGCACTGAAGCTTTCTTT.